This T cell receptor beta chain was obtained from a study of cytomegalovirus exposure and HLA in healthy donors. Points from the study as a whole: A later analysis found most CMV-associated TCR beta chains apparently HLA-restricted. Donors were assumed by presence/absence analyses to have roughly uniform sequencing depth.

PCR used 60 Vbeta primers and 13 Jbeta primers. Only in-frame clones appear in the TCRdb table, and some are missing; sequencing was by immunoSEQ multiplex PCR. Here the sample spans 200,000 or so clones, around 87% being singletons. Germline loops: CDR1 SGHVS, CDR2 FNYEAQ. The V end was cut by 2 bases, the J end by 1 base, with 11 bases between. The CDR3 runs to 15 residues. Note on this clone: Its specificity is unknown.

The genes are TRBV7-6 and TRBJ1-1; maybe TRBD1 (6 bases). The sample was PBMCs. This TCR was sampled from a man between 25 and 39 years old in good health and CMV-seronegative. The CDR3 reads CASSLTGRENTEAFF. DNA for the CDR3: TGTGCCAGCAGCTTAACAGGGAGGGAGAACACTGAAGCTTTCTTT.